Sequencing of this TCR beta chain was carried out in a study of identical twins listed by TCRdb under 2016. General notes on the study: To test whether fetal clonotypes persist, this study deep-sequenced TCR alpha and beta repertoires from monozygotic twins, from unrelated adults of various ages, and from cord blood. To rule out contamination, the twin experiments were replicated at different times with different library preparation protocols.

Library preparation was by 5' RACE. Sequencing relied on an Illumina HiSeq 2000. A universal primer binding site was added through template switching, and the final cDNA carried a unique molecular identifier so that TCR cDNA molecules could be counted accurately. Specific primers in the conserved constant-segment region were used to synthesize first-strand cDNA for the TCR alpha and beta chains. To control for contamination, every cDNA library carried two barcodes: a SMART-Mk sample barcode plus Illumina barcodes. Two successive PCR steps introduced TruSeq adapter sequences along with Illumina sample barcodes. The TCR alpha and beta cDNA libraries were sequenced on the Illumina HiSeq platform using custom primers. Under the source paper's analysis protocol: Unique molecular identifiers were extracted from raw reads with MiGEC, and CDR3 positions were determined with MiXCR. Recombination models were inferred per individual with the repgenHMM and IGoR tools using an EM algorithm. The tcR package in R was used for shared clonotype analysis, with sharing normalized by the product of cloneset sizes. To study raw recombination without the effects of thymic and clonal selection, out-of-frame nonproductive sequences were analyzed. TCRdb itself trimmed the public reads at Q25 with fastp, ran MiXCR and retained productive beta chains. Identical CDR3 proteins give one entry, which carries the most common genes and DNA. What appears here as the V and J calls and clone size reflects TCRdb's work, not the paper's. The sample table shows 550,000 to 700,000 distinct CDR3 sequences, and around 20% are seen once. Approximately 4.5% of the sample is taken by the ten largest.

Trimming removed 6 bases from V and 5 bases from J, leaving 16 bases between the germline ends. Its CDR3 holds 14 amino acids, cysteine through phenylalanine. The only DNA kept is the CDR3, 42 bases in frame from the first base. According to the germline V gene, CDR1 reads SGHRS and CDR2 reads YFSETQ. A remark on this clonotype: There is no known antigen for this receptor. No much larger clone is present one base from it, and per-base qualities are unavailable.

Broader findings and caveats from the paper: Abundant cord blood beta clonotypes carried fewer insertions; young adult naive repertoires showed a weaker similar trend, while memory repertoires showed none. A weaker excess of twin sharing was found in beta out-of-frame sequences because the signal-to-noise ratio was lowered by fewer shared sequences. Out-of-frame TCR alpha sharing in monozygotic twins was systematically underestimated by recombination models, whereas sharing between unrelated individuals was in agreement with the recombination models. Compared with coincidental sharing between unrelated individuals, out-of-frame TCR alpha sequences shared between twins showed an excess of sequences with low generation probability. Zero-insertion analyses could be partly confounded by invariant T cells such as MAIT and iNKT, although diverse VJ usage argued against such confounding for most clonotypes. Because the same donors could not be followed over many years, the conclusions depended on cross-sectional statistical analysis.

Every donor in the study was a healthy Caucasian. Three pairs of female monozygotic twins, all aged 18 to 29 years, made up the twin cohort. Peripheral blood mononuclear cells were the source from which RNA for the TCR libraries was isolated. These data were also filed under a second study, of T cells expressing NK-cell markers. The second study also describes: In sorted CD3+CD56+NKG2C+, CD3+CD56+NKG2C- and CD3+CD56-NKG2C+ T-cell subsets from roughly 8 donors, TCR beta-chain repertoires were profiled. Of the eight sequenced donors, seven were found to be HCMV-seropositive and one was found to be HCMV-seronegative. In several experiments an anti-gammadeltaTCR antibody was added to restrict sorting to alphabetaTCR-expressing T cells. In six donors, the dominant CD3+CD56+NKG2C+ clonotypes ranked among the top 10 CD8+ clonotypes, making up roughly 1.0-8% of CD8+ T cells. Those dominant clonotypes were again the most abundant among CD3+CD56-NKG2C+ cells in four donors, at roughly 28.3-60.1%. It remained unclear whether the expanded NKG2C-expressing T cell clones were specific for HCMV antigens. All eight donors whose samples were sequenced were randomly selected healthy volunteers, three of them men and five women. To determine HCMV serostatus, a commercial ELISA kit was used to detect HCMV-specific IgG in serum. For about 6 donors, bulk peripheral blood T-cell repertoires were additionally sequenced from unsorted PBMC. MIGEC was used to demultiplex reads and group reads by UMI, and MiTCR was used to assemble and quantify clonotypes. To exclude erroneous sequences, any TCR cDNA sequence not supported by at least two reads was discarded. Downstream repertoire analysis used the tcR package, and clonotypes were matched across fractions by CDR3 nucleotide sequence plus V segment. Antigen specificity was annotated against VDJdb with VDJmatch, allowing one amino acid substitution in CDR3.

The receptor chain draws on TRBV5-1 and TRBJ2-3; TRBD2 is possibly the D segment (7 matching bases). Specimen: PBMCs. The source of this sequence is a woman aged 18 to 35 in good health. The DNA sequence reads TGCGCCAGCATGAGTGGGGGGGCCGAAGATACGCAGTATTTT. This yields the protein CASMSGGAEDTQYF.